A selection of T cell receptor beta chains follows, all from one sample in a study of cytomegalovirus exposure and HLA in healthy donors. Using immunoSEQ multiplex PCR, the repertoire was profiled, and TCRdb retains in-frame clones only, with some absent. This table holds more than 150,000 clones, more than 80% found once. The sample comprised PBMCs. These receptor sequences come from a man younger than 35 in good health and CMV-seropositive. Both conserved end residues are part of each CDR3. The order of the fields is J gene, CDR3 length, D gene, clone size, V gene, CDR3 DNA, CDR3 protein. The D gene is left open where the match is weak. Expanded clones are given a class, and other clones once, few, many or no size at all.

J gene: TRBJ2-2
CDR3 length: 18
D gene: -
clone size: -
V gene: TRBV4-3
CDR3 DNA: TGCGCCAGCAGCCAAGTGTTTCGGGGAGACTCGAACACCGGGGAGCTGTTTTTT
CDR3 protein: CASSQVFRGDSNTGELFF

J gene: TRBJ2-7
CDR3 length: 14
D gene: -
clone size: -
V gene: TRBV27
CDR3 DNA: TGTGCCAGCAGTTTACGGGACACGTCCTACGAGCAGTACTTC
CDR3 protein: CASSLRDTSYEQYF

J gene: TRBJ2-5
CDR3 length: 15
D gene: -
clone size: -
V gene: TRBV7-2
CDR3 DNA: TGTGCCAGCAGCCCCCAAGGCGGGGAGGAAGAGACCCAGTACTTC
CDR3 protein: CASSPQGGEEETQYF

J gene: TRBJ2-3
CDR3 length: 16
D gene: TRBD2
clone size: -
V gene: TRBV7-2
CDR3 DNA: TGTGCCAGCAGCCCGGGACTAGCGGGATCCGCGGATACGCAGTATTTT
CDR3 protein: CASSPGLAGSADTQYF

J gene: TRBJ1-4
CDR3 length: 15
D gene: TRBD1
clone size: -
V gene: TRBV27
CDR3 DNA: TGTGCCAGCAGAACGGACAGGGGACCTAATGAAAAACTGTTTTTT
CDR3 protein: CASRTDRGPNEKLFF

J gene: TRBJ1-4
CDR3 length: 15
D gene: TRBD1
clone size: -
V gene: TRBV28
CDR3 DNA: TGTGCCAGCAGCCCAACAGGGGGGACTAATGAAAAACTGTTTTTT
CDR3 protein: CASSPTGGTNEKLFF

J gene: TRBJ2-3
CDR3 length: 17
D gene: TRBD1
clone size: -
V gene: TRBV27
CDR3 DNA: TGTGCCAGCAGTTTTCAACATCCGGGACAGGGTTCTGATACGCAGTATTTT
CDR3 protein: CASSFQHPGQGSDTQYF

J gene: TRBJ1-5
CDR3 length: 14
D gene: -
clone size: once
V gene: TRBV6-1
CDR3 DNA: TGTGCCAGCAGCGGGGGGGCCTTCAATCAGCCCCAGCATTTT
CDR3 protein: CASSGGAFNQPQHF

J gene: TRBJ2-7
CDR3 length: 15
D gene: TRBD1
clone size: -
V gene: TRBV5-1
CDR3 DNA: TGCGCCAGCAGCGTCCGGGACAGGGGCTCCTACGAGCAGTACTTC
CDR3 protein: CASSVRDRGSYEQYF

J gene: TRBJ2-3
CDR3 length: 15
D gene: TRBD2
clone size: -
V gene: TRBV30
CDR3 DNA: TGTGCCTGGAGCGGGACTAGCGGGATCACAGATACGCAGTATTTT
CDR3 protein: CAWSGTSGITDTQYF

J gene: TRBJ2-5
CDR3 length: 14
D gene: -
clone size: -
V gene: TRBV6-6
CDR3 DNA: TGTGCCAGCAGAATCGGGGGAGGCGGAGAGACCCAGTACTTC
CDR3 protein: CASRIGGGGETQYF

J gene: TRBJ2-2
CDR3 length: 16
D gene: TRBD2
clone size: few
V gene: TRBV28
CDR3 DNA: TGTGCCAGCAGTTTTCGTCTTAGCGGGAGTGGTGGGGAGCTGTTTTTT
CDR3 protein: CASSFRLSGSGGELFF

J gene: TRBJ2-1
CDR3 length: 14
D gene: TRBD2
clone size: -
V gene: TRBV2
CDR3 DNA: TGTGCCAGCGGGAGGGACTTATCCTACAATGAGCAGTTCTTC
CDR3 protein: CASGRDLSYNEQFF

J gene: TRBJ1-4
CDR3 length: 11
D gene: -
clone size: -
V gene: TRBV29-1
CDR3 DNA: TGCAGCGTTGGGGGCGATGAAAAACTGTTTTTT
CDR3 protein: CSVGGDEKLFF

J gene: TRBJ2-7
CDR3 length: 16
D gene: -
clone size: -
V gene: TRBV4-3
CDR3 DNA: TGCGCCAGCAGCCATTCAATTCCGGGACAACCCCACGAGCAGTACTTC
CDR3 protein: CASSHSIPGQPHEQYF

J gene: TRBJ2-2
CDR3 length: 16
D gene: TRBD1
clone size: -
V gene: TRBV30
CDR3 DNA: TGTGCCTGGGCTACTGGACAGGGGGCAGGTACCGGGGAGCTGTTTTTT
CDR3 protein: CAWATGQGAGTGELFF

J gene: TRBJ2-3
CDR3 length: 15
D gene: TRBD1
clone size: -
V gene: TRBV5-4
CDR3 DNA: TGTGCCAGCAGGCTGGACAGGGGCTGGACAGATACGCAGTATTTT
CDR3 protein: CASRLDRGWTDTQYF

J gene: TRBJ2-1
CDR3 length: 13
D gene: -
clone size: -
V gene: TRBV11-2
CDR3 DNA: TGTGCCAGCAGCTCTTCCCCCTACAATGAGCAGTTCTTC
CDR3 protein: CASSSSPYNEQFF

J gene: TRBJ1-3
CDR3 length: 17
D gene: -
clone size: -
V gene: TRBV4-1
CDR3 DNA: TGCGCCAGCAGCCAAGTTTTTCTCGTTTACTCTGGAAACACCATATATTTT
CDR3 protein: CASSQVFLVYSGNTIYF

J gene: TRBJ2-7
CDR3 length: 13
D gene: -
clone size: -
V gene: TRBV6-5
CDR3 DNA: TGTGCCAGCAGCCGAGGACAAGGCGATTTGGAGTACTTC
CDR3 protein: CASSRGQGDLEYF

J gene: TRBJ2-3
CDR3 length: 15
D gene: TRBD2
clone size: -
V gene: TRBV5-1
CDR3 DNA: TGCGCCAGCAGCTTGCGGGGGGTGAGCACAGATACGCAGTATTTT
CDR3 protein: CASSLRGVSTDTQYF

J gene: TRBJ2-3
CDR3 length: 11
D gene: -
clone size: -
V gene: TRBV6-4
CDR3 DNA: TGTGCCAGCGCGCCCACAGATACGCAGTATTTT
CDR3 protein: CASAPTDTQYF

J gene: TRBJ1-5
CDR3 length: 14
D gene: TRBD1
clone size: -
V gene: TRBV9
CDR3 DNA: TGTGCCAGCAGCGGGACAGGGACGGGACAGCCCCAGCATTTT
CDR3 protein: CASSGTGTGQPQHF

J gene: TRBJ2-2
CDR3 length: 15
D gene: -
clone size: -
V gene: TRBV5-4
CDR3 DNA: TGTGCCAGCAGCTTTGGGACTCATGCCACCGGGGAGCTGTTTTTT
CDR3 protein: CASSFGTHATGELFF

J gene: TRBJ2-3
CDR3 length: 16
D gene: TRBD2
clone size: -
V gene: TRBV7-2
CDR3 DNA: TGTGCCAGCAGCACCCGCCTAGCGGGAGGCACAGATACGCAGTATTTT
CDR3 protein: CASSTRLAGGTDTQYF

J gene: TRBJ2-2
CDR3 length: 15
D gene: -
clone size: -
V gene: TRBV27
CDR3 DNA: TGTGCCAGCAGTTTATCGCGGGTAGGGTCCGGGGAGCTGTTTTTT
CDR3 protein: CASSLSRVGSGELFF

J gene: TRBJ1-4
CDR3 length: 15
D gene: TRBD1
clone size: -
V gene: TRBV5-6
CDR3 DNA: TGTGCCAGCAGCCTATTACAGGGGGCGGGCGAAAAACTGTTTTTT
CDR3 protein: CASSLLQGAGEKLFF

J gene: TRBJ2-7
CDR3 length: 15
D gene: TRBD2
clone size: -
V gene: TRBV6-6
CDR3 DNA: TGTGCCAGCAGTCCAGGACTAGCGGGAGGAGGCGAGCAGTACTTC
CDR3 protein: CASSPGLAGGGEQYF

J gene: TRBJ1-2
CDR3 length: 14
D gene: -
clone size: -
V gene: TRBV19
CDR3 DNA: TGTGCCAGTAGTATAGACCCCAACAGCGGAGGCTACACCTTC
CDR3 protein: CASSIDPNSGGYTF